This T cell receptor (beta chain) was profiled in a study of shared clonotypes between healthy human individuals. PCR replicates performed on unsorted PBMC used around 310 ng DNA, 30,000 or so T cell genomes. Unsorted PBMC DNA sequencing spanned ten immunoSEQ deep assay plates. TCRdb's copy holds only in-frame clones and misses some; the assay was immunoSEQ multiplex PCR. The repertoire holds roughly 500,000 clones, with around 74% as singletons. CDR3 length: 15 amino acids. Germline CDR1 reads SGHAT; CDR2 reads FQNNGV. V trimming: 5 bases; J trimming: 4 bases; junction bases outside the gene matches: 4.

The V call is TRBV11-2, the J call TRBJ2-1; 11 bases line up with TRBD2. The TCR was taken from a woman between 35 and 50 years old in good health. Some clones in this sample may be carry-over from other donors' samples. The source material was PBMCs. CDR3: CASSLRTSGYNEQFF. CDR3 DNA: TGTGCCAGCAGCCTGAGGACTAGCGGGTACAATGAGCAGTTCTTC.